These T cell receptor beta chains were read from a single sample in a study of regulatory T cells in long-lasting Graves disease. TCRdb re-analysed the multiplex PCR reads in MiXCR, keeping a single row per CDR3 protein. The sample yields 400,000 to 500,000 distinct CDR3 sequences, about 15% seen once. The same sample was also used in a study of T cells in Graves' hyperthyroidism and ophthalmopathy.

The material was peripheral blood mononuclear cells (PBMCs), obtained at new diagnosis, from a patient treated with antithyroid drugs. The source of these receptors is a woman aged 30 to 39 with Graves disease. The CDR3 runs from the conserved cysteine through the conserved F or W. Fields, in order: CDR3 length, V gene, clone size, J gene, CDR3 protein. Part of the rows lack a size; the others show once, few, many or a class for expanded clones.

len: 17
v_gene: TRBV6-2/TRBV6-3
abundance: many
j_gene: TRBJ1-5
CDR3aa: CASSYDGLRGPNQPQHF

len: 15
v_gene: TRBV20-1
abundance: many
j_gene: TRBJ2-7
CDR3aa: CSARVPRGNSYEQYF

len: 14
v_gene: TRBV19
abundance: .
j_gene: TRBJ1-5
CDR3aa: CASGTRGRNQPQHF

len: 16
v_gene: TRBV7-9
abundance: many
j_gene: TRBJ2-3
CDR3aa: CASSPPGGSGGGTQYF

len: 19
v_gene: TRBV24-1
abundance: many
j_gene: TRBJ2-1
CDR3aa: CATSDSWGLAGESYNEQFF

len: 22
v_gene: TRBV5-1
abundance: .
j_gene: TRBJ2-1
CDR3aa: CASSLGLAGAPNYIVHYNEQFF

len: 13
v_gene: TRBV6-5
abundance: .
j_gene: TRBJ2-1
CDR3aa: CASSYFSESEQFF

len: 15
v_gene: TRBV4-1
abundance: .
j_gene: TRBJ1-5
CDR3aa: CASSQDLSGREPQHF

len: 16
v_gene: TRBV27
abundance: many
j_gene: TRBJ2-7
CDR3aa: CASRSTRGRGSYEQYF

len: 16
v_gene: TRBV6-2/TRBV6-3
abundance: few
j_gene: TRBJ1-3
CDR3aa: CASSYSTGSSGNTIYF

len: 13
v_gene: TRBV2
abundance: many
j_gene: TRBJ1-1
CDR3aa: CASSPESNTEAFF

len: 12
v_gene: TRBV7-9
abundance: many
j_gene: TRBJ2-5
CDR3aa: CASSTRSGTQYF

len: 15
v_gene: TRBV19
abundance: .
j_gene: TRBJ2-1
CDR3aa: CASSPGTSGYDEQFF

len: 16
v_gene: TRBV28
abundance: many
j_gene: TRBJ2-5
CDR3aa: CASSGAQGQLQETQYF

len: 16
v_gene: TRBV9
abundance: .
j_gene: TRBJ2-7
CDR3aa: CASSVTGDRVPYEQYF

len: 16
v_gene: TRBV5-1
abundance: few
j_gene: TRBJ2-5
CDR3aa: CASSSTEGLYQETQYF

len: 14
v_gene: TRBV29-1
abundance: many
j_gene: TRBJ2-1
CDR3aa: CSVSPGRGDNEQFF

len: 19
v_gene: TRBV7-9
abundance: few
j_gene: TRBJ2-2
CDR3aa: CASSPRTSGRKRGTGELFF

len: 15
v_gene: TRBV20-1
abundance: few
j_gene: TRBJ1-5
CDR3aa: CSATLVRGGNQPQHF

len: 16
v_gene: TRBV30
abundance: many
j_gene: TRBJ1-2
CDR3aa: CACVLPGQGLSYGYTF

len: 17
v_gene: TRBV6-6
abundance: .
j_gene: .
CDR3aa: CASSYSTGTGGAHEQFF

len: 14
v_gene: TRBV20-1
abundance: many
j_gene: TRBJ1-2
CDR3aa: CSAYLGQGNYGYTF

len: 15
v_gene: TRBV18
abundance: .
j_gene: TRBJ2-7
CDR3aa: CASSPTGGRAYEQYF

len: 16
v_gene: TRBV7-2
abundance: many
j_gene: TRBJ1-2
CDR3aa: CASSLAGTGAPYGYTF

len: 14
v_gene: TRBV12-5
abundance: .
j_gene: TRBJ2-5
CDR3aa: CASGFSGYQETQYF

len: 14
v_gene: TRBV5-6
abundance: many
j_gene: TRBJ1-4
CDR3aa: CASSLRGAGEKLFF

len: 15
v_gene: TRBV20-1
abundance: many
j_gene: TRBJ2-1
CDR3aa: CSAMTPGRGGDEQFF

len: 16
v_gene: TRBV6-2/TRBV6-3
abundance: .
j_gene: TRBJ2-3
CDR3aa: CASSGLAGGITDTQYF

len: 14
v_gene: TRBV6-2/TRBV6-3
abundance: many
j_gene: TRBJ2-3
CDR3aa: CASNLDRGPDTQYF

len: 15
v_gene: TRBV20-1
abundance: many
j_gene: TRBJ2-5
CDR3aa: CSARVWTPKKETQYF

len: 16
v_gene: TRBV28
abundance: many
j_gene: TRBJ1-1
CDR3aa: CASSLPVGRGGTEAFF

len: 14
v_gene: TRBV5-1
abundance: .
j_gene: TRBJ1-2
CDR3aa: CASSNDRVIGGYTF

len: 15
v_gene: TRBV7-2
abundance: many
j_gene: TRBJ1-5
CDR3aa: CASSLEEVRNQPQHF

len: 13
v_gene: TRBV9
abundance: .
j_gene: TRBJ1-2
CDR3aa: CASSVGTDYGYTF

len: 15
v_gene: TRBV24-1
abundance: many
j_gene: TRBJ1-4
CDR3aa: CATSGQGGTNEKLFF

len: 13
v_gene: TRBV29-1
abundance: many
j_gene: TRBJ2-7
CDR3aa: CSVESDRDYEQYF

len: 14
v_gene: TRBV20-1
abundance: many
j_gene: TRBJ2-5
CDR3aa: CSASPAGGQETQYF

len: 19
v_gene: TRBV29-1
abundance: few
j_gene: TRBJ2-7
CDR3aa: CSVSDRAGPLDPRRYEQYF

len: 17
v_gene: TRBV13
abundance: .
j_gene: TRBJ2-7
CDR3aa: CASSEGGLGELTYEQYF

len: 17
v_gene: TRBV4-1
abundance: .
j_gene: TRBJ2-5
CDR3aa: CASSQVLTSGSVETQYF

len: 15
v_gene: TRBV20-1
abundance: few
j_gene: TRBJ1-2
CDR3aa: CSARQGSVTLRGYTF

len: 15
v_gene: TRBV3-1
abundance: few
j_gene: TRBJ2-7
CDR3aa: CASSQAGGPSFEQYF

len: 12
v_gene: TRBV30
abundance: many
j_gene: TRBJ2-1
CDR3aa: CAWSAVRGEQFF

len: 16
v_gene: TRBV5-1
abundance: .
j_gene: TRBJ1-1
CDR3aa: CASSMNQGALGTEAFF

len: 12
v_gene: TRBV20-1
abundance: few
j_gene: TRBJ2-1
CDR3aa: CSASGGSNEQFF

len: 15
v_gene: TRBV5-6
abundance: .
j_gene: TRBJ2-6
CDR3aa: CASSLVPSGANVLTF